The clone carrying this T cell receptor (beta chain) was counted at least ten times. No antigen is known for it. Thyroid surgery had not been preceded by any treatment in any patient. This specimen belongs to a study of metastatic and nonmetastatic thyroid tumors. Study-level background: Patients with malignant and benign thyroid disease provided blood and tumor or nodule tissue, whose repertoires were compared. Whole-study findings and limits: Within blood and tumor, benign nodules reportedly had significantly lower TCR beta diversity than malignant thyroid tumors did.

Looked up from germline, CDR1 is MGHRA and CDR2 is YSYEKL. V lost 4 bases and J lost 8; bases outside the gene matches: 16. The CDR3 sequence is 17 residues long. Source study methods: CDR3 was compared across clinicopathological groups, and the resulting differences were used to build a distant-metastasis classifier for papillary thyroid cancer. MiXCR reprocessed the PCR reads for TCRdb. The V and J calls and clone size come from TCRdb's table, not from the authors' own analysis. Of tens of thousands of clones in the sample, around 25% are singletons; the top ten hold 9.2%. The source material was blood. The chain employs TRBV4-1 and TRBJ2-1, with 8 bases lining up with TRBD2. This sequence was found in a female donor with papillary thyroid cancer or a benign thyroid nodule (not recorded which). Some clones in this sample may be carry-over from other donors' samples. DNA of the CDR3: TGCGCCAGCAGCCGATCTGGGGATAGCGGGACCTCCGATGAGCAGTTCTTC. Its protein product is CASSRSGDSGTSDEQFF.